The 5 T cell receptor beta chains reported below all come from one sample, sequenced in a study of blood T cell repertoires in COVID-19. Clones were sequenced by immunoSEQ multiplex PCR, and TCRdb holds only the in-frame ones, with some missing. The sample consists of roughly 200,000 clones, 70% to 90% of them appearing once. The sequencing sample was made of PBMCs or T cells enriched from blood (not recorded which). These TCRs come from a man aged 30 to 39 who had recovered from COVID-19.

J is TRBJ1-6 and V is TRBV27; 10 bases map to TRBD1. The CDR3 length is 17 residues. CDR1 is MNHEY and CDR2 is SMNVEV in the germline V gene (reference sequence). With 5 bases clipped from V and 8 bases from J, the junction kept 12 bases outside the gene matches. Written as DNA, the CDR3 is TGTGCCAGCAGTCTCGGACAGGGGGGGATGTGGGATTCACCCCTCCACTTT. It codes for CASSLGQGGMWDSPLHF.

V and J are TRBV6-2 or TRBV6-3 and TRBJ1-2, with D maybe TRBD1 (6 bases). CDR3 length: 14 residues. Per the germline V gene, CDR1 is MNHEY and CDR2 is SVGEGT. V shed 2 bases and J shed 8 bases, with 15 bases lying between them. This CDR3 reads CASSYLRGSGGYTF. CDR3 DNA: TGTGCCAGCAGTTACCTCAGGGGATCGGGAGGCTACACCTTC.

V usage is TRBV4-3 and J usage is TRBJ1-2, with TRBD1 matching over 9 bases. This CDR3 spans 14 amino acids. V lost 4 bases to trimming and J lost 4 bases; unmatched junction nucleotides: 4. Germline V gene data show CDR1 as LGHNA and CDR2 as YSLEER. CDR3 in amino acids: CASSRGQGGYGYTF. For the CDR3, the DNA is TGCGCCAGCAGCCGGGGACAGGGCGGCTATGGCTACACCTTC.

The CDR3 spells CASSGGQPQETQYF. The CDR3 coding sequence is TGTGCCAGCAGCGGTGGACAGCCCCAAGAGACCCAGTACTTC. The chain couples TRBV7-8 to TRBJ2-5; weak D call: TRBD1 (6 bases). V shed 5 bases and J shed 1 base, with 11 bases lying between them. Germline V gene sequence: CDR1 SGHVS, CDR2 FQNEAQ. The CDR3 runs to 14 residues.

The CDR3 reads CASSSRPGQGNEKLFF. CDR3 DNA: TGTGCCAGCAGCTCGAGGCCGGGACAGGGGAATGAAAAACTGTTTTTT. V gene TRBV7-2 combines with J gene TRBJ1-4; 10 nucleotides line up with TRBD1. The CDR3 sequence is 16 residues long. V lost 4 bases to trimming and J lost 5 bases; unmatched junction nucleotides: 7. Germline V gene sequence: CDR1 SGHTA, CDR2 FQGNSA.